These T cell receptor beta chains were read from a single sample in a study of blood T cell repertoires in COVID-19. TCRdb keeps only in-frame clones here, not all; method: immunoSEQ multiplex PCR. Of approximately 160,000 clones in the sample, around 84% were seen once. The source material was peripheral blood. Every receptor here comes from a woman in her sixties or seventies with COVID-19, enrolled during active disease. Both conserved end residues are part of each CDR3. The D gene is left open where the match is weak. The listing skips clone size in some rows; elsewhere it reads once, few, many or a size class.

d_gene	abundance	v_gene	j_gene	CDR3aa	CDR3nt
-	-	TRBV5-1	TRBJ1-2	CASSLVGVREGYTF	TGCGCCAGCAGCTTGGTGGGGGTCCGGGAGGGCTACACCTTC
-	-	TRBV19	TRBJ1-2	CASRLTGDDSYGYTF	TGTGCCAGTAGACTGACGGGAGACGATTCCTATGGCTACACCTTC
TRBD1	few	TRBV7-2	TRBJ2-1	CASSSSDRGHANEQFF	TGTGCCAGCAGCTCTTCAGACAGGGGGCATGCCAATGAGCAGTTCTTC
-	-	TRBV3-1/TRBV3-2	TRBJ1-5	CASSQDRGVIQPQHF	TGTGCCAGCAGCCAAGATCGGGGGGTCATCCAGCCCCAGCATTTT
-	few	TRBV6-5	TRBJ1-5	CASSLKGYSNQPQHF	TGTGCCAGCAGTCTCAAGGGGTATAGCAATCAGCCCCAGCATTTT
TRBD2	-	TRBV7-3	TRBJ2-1	CASSSTGLANEQFF	TGTGCCAGCAGCTCCACAGGACTAGCCAATGAGCAGTTCTTC
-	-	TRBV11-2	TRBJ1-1	CASRTGLPTEAFF	TGTGCCAGCAGGACCGGGTTACCCACTGAAGCTTTCTTT
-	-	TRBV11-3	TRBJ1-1	CASSLQEYTEAFF	TGTGCCAGCAGTTTACAGGAATACACTGAAGCTTTCTTT
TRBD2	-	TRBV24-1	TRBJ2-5	CATSDFTSGGRETQYF	TGTGCCACCAGTGACTTTACTAGCGGGGGGCGGGAGACCCAGTACTTC
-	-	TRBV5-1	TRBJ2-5	CASSPGGGETQYF	TGCGCCAGCAGCCCGGGGGGCGGCGAGACCCAGTACTTC
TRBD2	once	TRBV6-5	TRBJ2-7	CASSSSGTSYEQYF	TGTGCCAGCAGTTCTAGCGGTACCTCCTACGAGCAGTACTTC
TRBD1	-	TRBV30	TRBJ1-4	CAWSRTGGNEKLFF	TGTGCCTGGAGCAGGACAGGGGGTAATGAAAAACTGTTTTTT
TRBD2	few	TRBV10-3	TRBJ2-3	CAISSGGAGDTQYF	TGTGCCATCAGTAGCGGGGGGGCAGGGGATACGCAGTATTTT
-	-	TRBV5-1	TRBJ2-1	CASSLYAGNYNEQFF	TGCGCCAGCAGCTTGTACGCAGGGAATTACAATGAGCAGTTCTTC
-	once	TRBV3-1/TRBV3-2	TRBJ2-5	CASSHYREQETQYF	TGTGCCAGCAGCCACTACAGGGAACAAGAGACCCAGTACTTC
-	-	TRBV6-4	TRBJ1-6	CASSEQGGGSPLHF	TGTGCCAGCAGTGAACAGGGCGGTGGTTCACCCCTCCACTTT
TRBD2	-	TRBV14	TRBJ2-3	CASETSDTDTQYF	TGTGCCAGCGAGACTAGCGATACAGATACGCAGTATTTT
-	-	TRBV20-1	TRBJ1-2	CSASQGPGYTF	TGCAGTGCTAGTCAGGGGCCCGGCTACACCTTC
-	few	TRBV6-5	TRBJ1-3	CASSPGGTGNTIYF	TGTGCCAGCAGCCCCGGCGGGACTGGAAACACCATATATTTT
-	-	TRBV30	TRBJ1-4	CAWSVGNLASATNEKLFF	TGTGCCTGGAGTGTTGGAAACTTAGCTTCTGCAACTAATGAAAAACTGTTTTTT
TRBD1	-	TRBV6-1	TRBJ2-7	CASSEIGSGTGGNYEQYF	TGTGCCAGCAGTGAAATTGGATCCGGGACAGGGGGCAATTACGAGCAGTACTTC
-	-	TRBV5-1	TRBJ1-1	CASSLNEAPNTEAFF	TGCGCCAGCAGCTTGAATGAAGCCCCGAACACTGAAGCTTTCTTT
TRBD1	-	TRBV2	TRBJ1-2	CASKTGSQGGYTF	TGTGCCAGCAAGACAGGGAGTCAGGGGGGCTACACCTTC
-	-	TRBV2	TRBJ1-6	CASNERTGSPLHF	TGTGCCAGCAACGAGAGGACTGGTTCACCCCTCCACTTT
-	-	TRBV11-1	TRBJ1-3	CASSSRVGSSGNTIYF	TGTGCCAGCAGCTCGCGAGTGGGCTCCTCTGGAAACACCATATATTTT
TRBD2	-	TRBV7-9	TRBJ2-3	CASIGWREGDTQYF	TGTGCCAGCATCGGCTGGAGGGAGGGAGATACGCAGTATTTT
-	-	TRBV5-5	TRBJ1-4	CASSLIGKLFF	TGTGCCAGCAGCTTGATCGGAAAACTGTTTTTT
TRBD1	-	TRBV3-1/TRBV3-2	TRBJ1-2	CASSPRRGQGKWGYTF	TGTGCCAGCAGCCCACGAAGAGGACAGGGGAAATGGGGCTACACCTTC
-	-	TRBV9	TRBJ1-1	CASSVLPDSPNTEAFF	TGTGCCAGCAGCGTATTACCCGACAGCCCGAACACTGAAGCTTTCTTT
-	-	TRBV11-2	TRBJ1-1	CASSLKAINTEAFF	TGTGCCAGCAGCTTAAAAGCTATCAACACTGAAGCTTTCTTT
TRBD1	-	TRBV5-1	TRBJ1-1	CASSPTGTGSTEAFF	TGCGCCAGCAGCCCCACCGGGACAGGTTCCACTGAAGCTTTCTTT
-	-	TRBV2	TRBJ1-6	CASSDSREGVLHF	TGTGCCAGCAGTGATTCCAGGGAAGGCGTCCTCCACTTT
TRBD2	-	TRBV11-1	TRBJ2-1	CASSALSGRNNEQFF	TGTGCCAGCAGCGCCCTCAGCGGGAGGAACAATGAGCAGTTCTTC
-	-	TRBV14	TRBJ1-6	CASSQDLISPALHF	TGTGCCAGCAGCCAAGATCTGATTTCCCCGGCCCTCCACTTT
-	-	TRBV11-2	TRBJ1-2	CASSPPTVSYGYTF	TGTGCCAGCAGCCCCCCGACAGTATCCTATGGCTACACCTTC
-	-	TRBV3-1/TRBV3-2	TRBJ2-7	CASSLNRAPYEQYF	TGTGCCAGCAGCCTGAACAGGGCACCCTACGAGCAGTACTTC
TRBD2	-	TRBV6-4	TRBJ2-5	CASSASGGFGETQYF	TGTGCCAGCAGTGCTAGCGGGGGGTTCGGTGAGACCCAGTACTTC
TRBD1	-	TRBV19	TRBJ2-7	CASSAGTGMYEQYF	TGTGCCAGTAGTGCCGGGACAGGGATGTACGAGCAGTACTTC
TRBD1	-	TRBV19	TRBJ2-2	CASSRQGSTGELFF	TGTGCCAGTAGTCGACAGGGATCTACCGGGGAGCTGTTTTTT
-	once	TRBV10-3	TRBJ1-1	CAIQQGLNTEAFF	TGTGCCATACAACAGGGACTGAACACTGAAGCTTTCTTT
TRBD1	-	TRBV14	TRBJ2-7	CASSSDRVLSEQYF	TGTGCCAGCAGCTCCGACAGGGTACTGTCCGAGCAGTACTTC
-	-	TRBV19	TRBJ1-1	CASSKEAGTRGTEAFF	TGTGCCAGTAGTAAGGAGGCGGGGACTCGGGGGACTGAAGCTTTCTTT
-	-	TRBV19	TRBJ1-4	CASSIIGGPNEKLFF	TGTGCCAGTAGTATTATCGGGGGGCCCAATGAAAAACTGTTTTTT
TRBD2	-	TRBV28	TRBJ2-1	CASSTLPVLAAYNEQFF	TGTGCCAGCAGTACCCTCCCGGTACTAGCGGCTTACAATGAGCAGTTCTTC
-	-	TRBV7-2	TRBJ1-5	CASSPHRAPNQPQHF	TGTGCCAGCAGCCCCCACAGGGCGCCTAATCAGCCCCAGCATTTT
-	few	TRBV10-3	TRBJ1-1	CATNPGSGTEAFF	TGTGCCACCAATCCAGGGTCTGGCACTGAAGCTTTCTTT
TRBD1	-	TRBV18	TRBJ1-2	CASSPDRGLRYGYTF	TGTGCCAGCTCCCCGGACAGGGGGCTGAGGTATGGCTACACCTTC
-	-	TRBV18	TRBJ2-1	CASSPGGLYNEQFF	TGTGCCAGCTCACCCGGGGGGCTGTACAATGAGCAGTTCTTC
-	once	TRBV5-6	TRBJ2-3	CASSFGLSVADTQYF	TGTGCCAGCAGCTTCGGTTTATCGGTGGCAGATACGCAGTATTTT
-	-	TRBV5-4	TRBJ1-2	CASSPNRGAGYGYTF	TGTGCCAGCAGCCCCAATCGGGGGGCCGGATATGGCTACACCTTC
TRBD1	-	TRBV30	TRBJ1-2	CAWAGTGGSGYTF	TGTGCCTGGGCCGGGACAGGGGGTAGTGGCTACACCTTC
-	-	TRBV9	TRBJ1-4	CASSPGGATNEKLFF	TGTGCCAGCAGCCCCGGGGGGGCAACTAATGAAAAACTGTTTTTT
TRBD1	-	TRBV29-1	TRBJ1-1	CSVYRGLGTEAFF	TGCAGCGTCTACAGGGGGCTAGGCACTGAAGCTTTCTTT
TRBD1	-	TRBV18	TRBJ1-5	CASSPPGGPNQPQHF	TGTGCCAGCTCACCCCCAGGGGGCCCCAATCAGCCCCAGCATTTT
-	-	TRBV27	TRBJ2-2	CASRRQGELFF	TGTGCCAGCAGAAGACAAGGGGAGCTGTTTTTT
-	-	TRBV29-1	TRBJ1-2	CSVESQAGYGYTF	TGCAGCGTTGAATCCCAGGCGGGCTATGGCTACACCTTC
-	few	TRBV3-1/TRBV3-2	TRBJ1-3	CASLSSGNTIYF	TGTGCCAGCCTCAGCTCTGGAAACACCATATATTTT
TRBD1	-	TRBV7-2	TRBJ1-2	CASSLDSGTASIGYTF	TGTGCCAGCAGCTTAGACTCGGGGACAGCCTCTATTGGCTACACCTTC
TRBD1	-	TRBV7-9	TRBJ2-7	CASSLSGTGTYEQYF	TGTGCCAGCAGCTTATCCGGGACAGGAACCTACGAGCAGTACTTC